The rows below give T cell receptor beta chains drawn from one sample of a study of immune cell composition in non-small cell lung cancer. Libraries were prepared by immunoSEQ multiplex PCR; TCRdb keeps only in-frame clonotypes and omits some of them. The table includes around 10,000 clones, about 60% detected once. Sequenced input: lung tumor tissue. The source of these receptors is a human donor with non-small cell lung cancer. Both conserved end residues are part of each CDR3. Fields, in order: clone size, J gene, CDR3 length, D gene, V gene, CDR3 protein, CDR3 DNA. D genes are given only for firm matches. Size is omitted from some rows. Given values are once, few, many or a class for expanded clones.

size: -
J: TRBJ2-4
length: 14
D: TRBD2
V: TRBV19
CDR3: CASSFSGSRDIQYF
DNA: TGTGCCAGTAGTTTCAGCGGGAGCAGGGACATTCAGTACTTC

size: once
J: TRBJ1-5
length: 16
D: -
V: TRBV19
CDR3: CASSIMGDFSNQPQHF
DNA: TGTGCCAGTAGTATCATGGGAGATTTTAGCAATCAGCCCCAGCATTTT

size: -
J: TRBJ2-7
length: 14
D: -
V: TRBV18
CDR3: CASSPTASTDEQYF
DNA: TGTGCCAGCTCACCAACGGCTAGCACAGACGAGCAGTACTTC

size: few
J: TRBJ1-5
length: 16
D: TRBD1
V: TRBV19
CDR3: CASSARTGGANQPQHF
DNA: TGTGCCAGTAGTGCCCGGACAGGGGGGGCCAATCAGCCCCAGCATTTT

size: -
J: TRBJ1-2
length: 17
D: -
V: TRBV4-1
CDR3: CASSQPTGRGLSSGYTF
DNA: TGCGCCAGCAGCCAACCTACCGGGAGGGGGTTGTCCTCCGGCTACACCTTC

size: -
J: TRBJ2-7
length: 15
D: TRBD2
V: TRBV5-5
CDR3: CASSLVAGDTYEQYF
DNA: TGTGCCAGCAGCTTGGTAGCGGGAGACACCTACGAGCAGTACTTC

size: few
J: TRBJ2-1
length: 15
D: TRBD2
V: TRBV14
CDR3: CASSFGTSSYNEQFF
DNA: TGTGCCAGCAGCTTCGGGACTAGCAGTTACAATGAGCAGTTCTTC

size: -
J: TRBJ1-5
length: 12
D: TRBD1
V: TRBV10-3
CDR3: CAVGTVDRPQHF
DNA: TGTGCCGTAGGGACAGTGGATCGTCCCCAGCATTTT

size: -
J: TRBJ2-5
length: 16
D: -
V: TRBV4-2
CDR3: CASSLKLADRQETQYF
DNA: TGTGCCAGCAGCCTTAAACTAGCAGATAGACAAGAGACCCAGTACTTC

size: -
J: TRBJ2-7
length: 13
D: TRBD1
V: TRBV5-4
CDR3: CASSVDRGREQYF
DNA: TGTGCCAGCAGCGTAGACAGGGGGCGAGAGCAGTACTTC

size: once
J: TRBJ2-5
length: 14
D: TRBD1
V: TRBV7-2
CDR3: CASSPRTGQETQYF
DNA: TGTGCCAGCAGCCCTAGGACAGGACAAGAGACCCAGTACTTC

size: few
J: TRBJ2-7
length: 14
D: -
V: TRBV28
CDR3: CASRPRRSRDEQYF
DNA: TGTGCCAGCAGACCTCGGAGGAGTCGGGACGAGCAGTACTTC

size: -
J: TRBJ2-1
length: 15
D: TRBD1
V: TRBV7-2
CDR3: CASSPDRFSYNEQFF
DNA: TGTGCCAGCAGCCCGGACAGGTTTTCCTACAATGAGCAGTTCTTC

size: few
J: TRBJ1-3
length: 16
D: TRBD1
V: TRBV10-3
CDR3: CAISEIGQGPGNTIYF
DNA: TGTGCCATCAGTGAAATTGGACAGGGACCGGGAAACACCATATATTTT

size: few
J: TRBJ2-2
length: 12
D: -
V: TRBV5-6
CDR3: CASSLYPGELFF
DNA: TGTGCCAGCAGCTTGTATCCCGGGGAGCTGTTTTTT

size: -
J: TRBJ2-7
length: 14
D: TRBD1
V: TRBV18
CDR3: CASARDRGGYEQYF
DNA: TGTGCCAGCGCCCGGGACAGGGGAGGGTACGAGCAGTACTTC